The clone carrying this T cell receptor beta chain was observed a single time. These data belong to a study of blood T cell repertoires in COVID-19. Study information: Donors in the United States, Italy and Spain gave samples during acute or convalescent COVID-19. T cells, B-cell-depleted T cells, or PBMCs provided the cDNA or gDNA that served as material.

Using immunoSEQ multiplex PCR, the repertoire was profiled, and TCRdb retains in-frame clones only, with some absent. The repertoire holds around 100,000 clones, with 65% to 85% as singletons. Germline V gives CDR1 SGHRS, CDR2 YFSETQ. The CDR3 extends over 15 amino acids. Germline trimming cut 2 bases from V and 1 base from J; bases unmatched to any gene: 3. The rearrangement links TRBV5-1 to TRBJ2-3; 8 bases agree with TRBD2. This TCR came from a man aged 50 to 60 with acute or convalescent COVID-19. The sequencing input was peripheral blood. The CDR3 region has the DNA TGCGCCAGCAGCTTTAGCGGGACCCGCACAGATACGCAGTATTTT. Its translation is CASSFSGTRTDTQYF.